A selection of T cell receptor beta chains follows, all from one sample in a study of blood T cells in healthy people across ages. Each CDR3 protein is one row after TCRdb ran MiXCR on the 5' RACE reads. In the table there are about 670,000 distinct CDR3 sequences, around 52% of which are singletons. The source material was blood. These TCRs come from a woman older than 75 in good health. Each CDR3 is given with its conserved first and last residue. The D gene is left open where the match is weak. Size is stated for part of the rows, as once, few or many counts, or as a class when the clone is expanded.

TRBJ2-1 | - | TRBV20-1 | few | CSARDFTAEQFF | TGCAGTGCTAGAGATTTTACAGCTGAGCAGTTCTTC
TRBJ2-5 | - | TRBV29-1 | many | CSVDRAGQETQYF | TGCAGCGTTGATCGTGCAGGCCAAGAGACCCAGTACTTC
TRBJ2-5 | - | TRBV2 | - | CANSVENEQYF | TGTGCCAACAGTGTTGAAAATGAGCAGTACTTC
TRBJ2-7 | - | TRBV7-9 | - | CASSLIGEQYF | TGTGCCAGCAGCTTAATAGGTGAGCAGTACTTC
TRBJ2-5 | TRBD1 | TRBV10-3 | - | CAISGQGSETQYF | TGTGCCATCAGTGGACAGGGTTCGGAGACCCAGTACTTC
TRBJ2-1 | TRBD2 | TRBV10-3 | once | CAISEKLAGAYNEQFF | TGTGCCATCAGTGAGAAGCTAGCGGGGGCCTACAATGAGCAGTTCTTC
TRBJ1-4 | - | TRBV7-8 | - | CASSRDRGGSKKLFF | TGTGCCAGCAGCCGTGATCGAGGGGGAAGTAAAAAACTGTTTTTT
TRBJ2-5 | - | TRBV10-3 | - | CAIRGPGAQETQYF | TGTGCCATCAGGGGCCCGGGGGCTCAAGAGACCCAGTACTTC
TRBJ2-5 | - | TRBV5-8 | many | CASSSRGLISETQYF | TGTGCCAGCAGCTCCCGCGGGCTCATATCCGAGACCCAGTACTTC
TRBJ2-5 | - | TRBV28 | - | CASSLWGGTEEETQYF | TGTGCCAGCAGTTTATGGGGGGGGACAGAAGAAGAGACCCAGTACTTC
TRBJ2-1 | - | TRBV20-1 | - | CSAAPELDEQFF | TGCAGTGCTGCCCCCGAGCTTGATGAGCAGTTCTTC
TRBJ2-1 | TRBD2 | TRBV28 | few | CASSPGGVSYNEQFF | TGTGCCAGCAGCCCGGGGGGGGTCTCCTACAATGAGCAGTTCTTC
TRBJ1-2 | - | TRBV20-1 | few | CSASRDGYTF | TGCAGTGCTAGTCGGGATGGCTACACCTTC
TRBJ2-5 | - | TRBV29-1 | many | CSGGTAETQYF | TGCAGCGGCGGGACAGCAGAGACCCAGTACTTC
TRBJ1-6 | - | TRBV9 | many | CASSVEGIYNSPLHF | TGTGCCAGCAGCGTAGAAGGGATTTATAATTCACCCCTCCACTTT
TRBJ1-2 | TRBD1 | TRBV2 | - | CAIGPTGRGTYGYTF | TGTGCCATCGGTCCGACAGGGAGGGGGACCTATGGCTACACCTTC
TRBJ2-4 | - | TRBV6-5 | - | CASSSLREAGAKNIQYF | TGTGCCAGCAGTTCCCTCAGAGAAGCGGGAGCCAAAAACATTCAGTACTTC
TRBJ2-7 | - | TRBV30 | - | CAWNDSYEQYF | TGTGCCTGGAACGACAGCTACGAGCAGTACTTC
TRBJ1-1 | - | TRBV18 | - | CASAPTALAPAFF | TGTGCCAGCGCACCGACAGCGCTGGCCCCAGCTTTCTTT
TRBJ2-3 | - | TRBV27 | many | CASSEYATGNTDTQYF | TGTGCCAGCAGTGAGTATGCGACGGGGAACACAGATACGCAGTATTTT
TRBJ2-3 | - | TRBV4-2 | many | CASSLSPSTDTQYF | TGTGCCAGCAGCCTTAGTCCTAGCACAGATACGCAGTATTTT
TRBJ1-2 | - | TRBV20-1 | - | CSARVRNGDGYTF | TGCAGTGCTAGAGTTAGAAACGGCGATGGCTACACCTTC
TRBJ2-7 | TRBD1 | TRBV3-1 | - | CASSQEVRGRSYEQYF | TGTGCCAGCAGCCAAGAGGTCAGGGGGCGATCCTACGAGCAGTACTTC
TRBJ2-5 | - | TRBV29-1 | once | CSVEDLFNKETQYF | TGCAGCGTTGAAGATCTGTTCAACAAAGAGACCCAGTACTTC
TRBJ1-6 | - | TRBV4-3 | many | CASSQGTATNSPLHF | TGCGCCAGCAGCCAAGGAACAGCGACTAATTCACCCCTCCACTTT
TRBJ1-1 | - | TRBV6-5 | few | CASSAPGTCEAFF | TGTGCCAGCAGTGCACCCGGGACATGTGAAGCTTTCTTT
TRBJ2-3 | TRBD1 | TRBV4-1 | - | CASSPRQTGRTDTQYF | TGCGCCAGCAGCCCCAGGCAGACAGGGCGCACAGATACGCAGTATTTT
TRBJ2-1 | TRBD1 | TRBV6-5 | many | CASGTGGREQFF | TGTGCCAGCGGAACAGGGGGCCGCGAGCAGTTCTTC
TRBJ2-1 | - | TRBV5-1 | - | CASRPTGNEQFF | TGCGCCAGCAGACCAACTGGGAATGAGCAGTTCTTC
TRBJ2-5 | - | TRBV7-7 | many | CASSFLPGHEQETQYF | TGTGCCAGCAGCTTCCTCCCGGGACATGAACAAGAGACCCAGTACTTC
TRBJ2-7 | - | TRBV7-6 | - | CASSGRVSYEQYF | TGTGCCAGCAGCGGCCGGGTCTCCTACGAGCAGTACTTC
TRBJ2-4 | - | TRBV20-1 | - | CSARVVLEWKNIQYF | TGCAGTGCTAGAGTCGTACTAGAGTGGAAAAACATTCAGTACTTC
TRBJ2-1 | - | TRBV9 | once | CASSEQHRSGGLYQETQFF | TGTGCCAGCAGCGAACAACACCGTAGCGGAGGCCTGTACCAAGAGACCCAGTTCTTC
TRBJ2-7 | - | TRBV4-1 | many | CASSQDWASYEQYF | TGCGCCAGCAGCCAAGACTGGGCATCCTACGAGCAGTACTTC
TRBJ2-5 | - | TRBV7-3 | - | CASSPIGQGYNEQYF | TGTGCCAGCAGCCCAATAGGGCAGGGGTACAATGAGCAGTACTTC
TRBJ2-7 | - | TRBV6-2/TRBV6-3 | - | CASGNLGGYEQYF | TGTGCCAGCGGGAATCTTGGGGGCTACGAGCAGTACTTC
TRBJ2-5 | TRBD1 | TRBV11-2 | - | CASSLDDRGPKRAQYF | TGTGCCAGCAGCTTAGACGACAGGGGGCCCAAGAGGGCCCAGTACTTC
TRBJ1-5 | - | TRBV11-2 | - | CASSLEPVGNQPQHF | TGTGCCAGCAGCTTAGAACCCGTGGGCAATCAGCCCCAGCATTTT
TRBJ2-1 | - | TRBV6-6 | many | CASSSQGNYNEQFF | TGTGCCAGCAGTAGCCAGGGGAACTACAATGAGCAGTTCTTC
TRBJ1-1 | - | TRBV7-9 | - | CASSLEQGQAFF | TGTGCCAGCAGCTTAGAGCAGGGTCAAGCTTTCTTT
TRBJ2-7 | TRBD1 | TRBV12-3/TRBV12-4 | - | CASSLLPGTGGIDEQYF | TGTGCCAGCAGTTTACTCCCCGGGACAGGGGGCATCGACGAGCAGTACTTC
TRBJ2-6 | - | TRBV15 | - | CATSRDIGANVLTF | TGTGCCACCAGCAGAGATATTGGCGCCAACGTCCTGACTTTC
TRBJ2-1 | - | TRBV6-6 | - | CASSYGLSSYNEQFF | TGTGCCAGCAGTTACGGCCTGAGCTCCTACAATGAGCAGTTCTTC
TRBJ1-2 | - | TRBV6-5 | - | CASSRDPESLYGYTF | TGTGCCAGCAGTAGGGACCCGGAGAGCCTCTATGGCTACACCTTC
TRBJ2-1 | TRBD2 | TRBV7-2 | - | CASGGTSGNEQFF | TGTGCCAGCGGAGGGACTAGCGGGAATGAGCAGTTCTTC
TRBJ1-1 | - | TRBV12-3/TRBV12-4 | many | CASSLSGRMNTEAFF | TGTGCCAGCAGTTTATCTGGACGGATGAACACTGAAGCTTTCTTT
TRBJ1-2 | - | TRBV29-1 | - | CSARWTYGYTF | TGCAGCGCCCGCTGGACCTATGGCTACACCTTC